This T cell receptor beta chain is from a study of cytomegalovirus exposure and HLA in healthy donors. Study as a whole: As released early, the data held about 85 million unique TCRs from HLA-typed donors. Regarding the study as a whole: The records held CMV serostatus as the only immune exposure information.

As concerns this clone: Antigen: not known.

Both 60 Vbeta primers and 13 Jbeta primers went into the PCR. Measured with immunoSEQ multiplex PCR; TCRdb has only the in-frame clones, and not every one. The table includes fewer than 250,000 clones, 70% to 80% detected once. Per germline, CDR1 MDHEN and CDR2 SYDVKM. J gave up 3 bases and V 8 bases, and 7 bases lay outside the gene matches. There are 14 residues in the CDR3. The TCR comes from a male donor in good health and CMV-seropositive. The V and J genes are TRBV28 and TRBJ2-7; 10 bases map to TRBD2. Sequencing was carried out using PBMCs. CDR3 coding DNA: TGTGCCAGCGGTTCTAGCGGGAGTTACTACGAGCAGTACTTC. Amino acids: CASGSSGSYYEQYF.